The entry below gives a single T cell receptor beta chain sequence along with its context. What it binds is unknown. Measured with immunoSEQ multiplex PCR; TCRdb has only the in-frame clones, and not every one. The data show about 57,000 clones, around 90% seen once. This CDR3 has 14 amino acids. CDR1 GTSNPN and CDR2 SVGIG come from the germline V gene (reference sequence). V was pared by 5 bases and J by 5 bases, with 18 bases between. The sample is drawn from a study of cytomegalovirus exposure and HLA in healthy donors. Study outcomes and limitations: The classifier reportedly diagnosed cytomegalovirus status with high sensitivity and specificity. In vitro work confirmed that a few CMV-associated chains recognize CMV antigens.

V is TRBV30 and J is TRBJ2-5; TRBD1 is a possible D gene (6 bases). This sequence was found in a woman under 30 in good health and CMV-seronegative. Source material: PBMCs. Here the CDR3 reads CAWGPPGVRETQYF. The CDR3, as DNA: TGTGCCTGGGGCCCCCCAGGGGTGCGGGAGACCCAGTACTTC.